Following are 29 T cell receptor beta chains from one sample sequenced in a study of blood T cell repertoires in COVID-19. Measured with immunoSEQ multiplex PCR; TCRdb has only the in-frame clones, and not every one. The repertoire consists of 150,000 to 200,000 clones, with 80% to 90% occurring once and the leading ten covering roughly 10%. The sample comprised PBMCs or T cells enriched from blood (not recorded which). Source of these receptors: a woman between 18 and 29 years old who had recovered from COVID-19.

This chain connects TRBV4-2 to TRBJ2-7; tentatively, D is TRBD2 (7 bases). V was clipped by 2 bases and J by 3 bases, with 20 bases between them. The CDR3 covers 17 residues. Germline lookup yields CDR1 LGHNA and CDR2 YNFKEQ. CDR3 nucleotide sequence: TGTGCCAGCAGCCAACACAGTGGGGGGGGCAATATCTACGAGCAGTACTTC. Its protein is CASSQHSGGGNIYEQYF.

The V gene is TRBV4-1, the J gene TRBJ2-1; 8 nucleotides agree with TRBD2. V lost 8 bases, J lost 8 bases, and 11 bases stayed unmatched. CDR3 length: 14 amino acids. Germline V CDR1 and CDR2: MGHRA, YSYEKL. In DNA, the CDR3 is TGCGCCAGCTCTGAGTACGGGGGGGAGGATGAGCAGTTCTTC. Protein product: CASSEYGGEDEQFF.

The gene calls are TRBV7-9 and TRBJ1-1, with TRBD1 matching 8 bases. Germline trimming cut 5 bases from V and 3 bases from J; bases unmatched to any gene: 5. The CDR3 length is 14 residues. CDR1 is SEHNR and CDR2 is FQNEAQ in the germline V gene (reference sequence). CDR3 loop: CASSPSTGDTEAFF. The CDR3 DNA follows: TGTGCCAGCAGCCCCTCGACAGGGGACACTGAAGCTTTCTTT. Based on the CDR3 plus reference TRBV7-9 and TRBJ1-1, the full variable domain is DTGVSQNPRHKITKRGQNVTFRCDPISEHNRLYWYRQTLGQGPEFLTYFQNEAQLEKSRLLSDRFSAERPKGSFSTLEIQRTEQGDSAMYLCASSPSTGDTEAFFGQGTRLTVV.

The J gene is TRBJ1-1, the V gene TRBV4-3; TRBD1 matches 8 bases. CDR1 and CDR2 (germline): LGHNA, YSLEER. This CDR3 spans 16 amino acids. J gave up 3 bases and V 3 bases, and 9 bases lay outside the gene matches. CDR3 nucleotide sequence: TGCGCCAGCAGCCAGCAACAGGGGGTTCGGGACACTGAAGCTTTCTTT. This translates into CASSQQQGVRDTEAFF.

The chain joins TRBV5-4 to TRBJ2-7, with 9 bases aligning to TRBD1. Trimming removed 3 bases from V and 7 bases from J; junction bases left unmatched: 11. The CDR3 loop spans 15 amino acids. Germline V gives CDR1 SGHNT, CDR2 YYREEE (reference sequence). CDR3 in amino acids: CASSWSGTGPSEQYF. The CDR3, as DNA: TGTGCCAGCAGCTGGTCCGGGACAGGGCCGAGTGAGCAGTACTTC.

The chain has TRBV19 and TRBJ1-2; D might be TRBD1 (5 bases). Germline CDR1 LNHDA, CDR2 SQIVND (reference sequence). V gave up 3 bases and J gave up 7 bases, with 15 bases separating them. This CDR3 region has 14 residues. The CDR3 loop reads CASSIHQGGSGYTF. In DNA, the CDR3 is TGTGCCAGTAGTATCCACCAGGGTGGTAGTGGCTACACCTTC.

The chain combines TRBV7-9 with TRBJ2-5; 7 bases map to TRBD2. V shed 1 base and J 5 bases; nucleotides not matched to a gene: 4. The germline V gene has CDR1 SEHNR and CDR2 FQNEAQ (reference sequence). The CDR3 covers 14 residues. CDR3 sequence (DNA): TGTGCCAGCAGCTTAGGCGGACTAGGGGAGACCCAGTACTTC. It is translated as CASSLGGLGETQYF.

This clone was seen a handful of times. The chain has TRBV2 and TRBJ1-1; D unresolved. Germline V CDR1 and CDR2: SNHLY, FYNNEI. This CDR3 is 12 amino acids long. The V gene lost 3 bases and the J gene lost 1 base, with 3 bases spanning the gap. The CDR3 protein is CASSDRNTEAFF. The CDR3 nucleotides read TGTGCCAGCAGTGATCGGAACACTGAAGCTTTCTTT.

This clone was seen once. V usage is TRBV6-4 and J usage is TRBJ2-3; TRBD2 matches at 10 bases. The CDR3 has 13 amino acids. Germline V gene data show CDR1 as MRHNA and CDR2 as SNTAGT. With V trimmed by 7 bases and J by 6 bases, 4 bases remained unmatched. CDR3 coding DNA: TGTGCCAGCAAGGCTAGCGGGAGTGATACGCAGTATTTT. This codes for CASKASGSDTQYF.

The chain uses TRBV24-1 and TRBJ1-1; 8 nucleotides align to TRBD1. CDR1 and CDR2 (germline): KGHDR, SFDVKD. V lost 7 bases and J lost 2; bases outside the gene matches: 5. The CDR3 sequence is 14 residues long. CDR3 sequence (DNA): TGTGCCACCAGAAAGACAGGGGCAAACACTGAAGCTTTCTTT. Protein: CATRKTGANTEAFF.

The chain uses TRBV5-1 and TRBJ1-2, with D uncertain. V lost 0 bases, J lost 8 bases, and 20 bases lay in between. Germline lookup yields CDR1 SGHRS and CDR2 YFSETQ. This CDR3 is built from 16 residues. CDR3 region: CASSLARGPSRGGYTF. CDR3 sequence (DNA): TGCGCCAGCAGCTTGGCTCGAGGTCCCTCCCGGGGAGGCTACACCTTC.

This clone has just one count. The rearrangement joins TRBV28 to TRBJ2-7; the D gene is possibly TRBD1 (6 bases). CDR3 length equals 13 residues. Germline CDR1 is MDHEN and CDR2 is SYDVKM. Trimming left V 3 bases short and J 7 bases short, with 13 bases between. Here the CDR3 DNA reads TGTGCCAGCAGTTTCTACAGGGAAGGGGAGCAGTACTTC. Translation: CASSFYREGEQYF.

The count of this clone is one. V gene TRBV7-2 combines with J gene TRBJ2-1; 9 bases map to TRBD1. This CDR3 has 16 amino acids. Germline CDR1 reads SGHTA; CDR2 reads FQGNSA. V shed 2 bases and J 5 bases; nucleotides not matched to a gene: 7. In nucleotides, the CDR3 is TGTGCCAGCAGCTTAATCACAGGGGGCGTCGACAATGAGCAGTTCTTC. Its protein product is CASSLITGGVDNEQFF.

The chain is built from TRBV3-1 (or the pseudogene TRBV3-2) and TRBJ2-5; D might be TRBD2 (5 bases). The CDR3 runs to 13 residues. Germline V gene data show CDR1 as LGHDT and CDR2 as YNNKEL (reference sequence). Trimming removed 5 bases at V and 4 bases at J, with 11 bases between. The CDR3, as DNA: TGTGCCAGCAGCTTGGCCCGGGGAGAGACCCAGTACTTC. The encoded protein is CASSLARGETQYF.

V usage is TRBV10-3 and J usage is TRBJ2-1, with 8 positions matching TRBD2. V shed 4 bases and J 6 bases; nucleotides not matched to a gene: 8. The CDR3 contains 15 residues. Germline CDR1 ENHRY, CDR2 SYGVKD. CDR3 sequence: CAISVIGGGSNEQFF. CDR3 nucleotide sequence: TGTGCCATCAGTGTTATCGGCGGGGGGTCCAATGAGCAGTTCTTC.

CDR3 nucleotides: TGTGCCAGCTCAGGCGGGGGGACGAACACCGGGGAGCTGTTTTTT. It specifies CASSGGGTNTGELFF. The rearrangement joins TRBV18 to TRBJ2-2; 8 bases are a match to TRBD2. Germline values: CDR1 KGHSH, CDR2 LQKENI. The CDR3 consists of 15 residues. J was trimmed by 0 bases and V by 5 bases; bases with no gene match: 2. Based on the CDR3 plus reference TRBV18 and TRBJ2-2, the full variable domain is NAGVMQNPRHLVRRRGQEARLRCSPMKGHSHVYWYRQLPEEGLKFMVYLQKENIIDESGMPKERFSAEFPKEGPSILRIQQVVRGDSAAYFCASSGGGTNTGELFFGEGSRLTVL.

This clone was detected only a few times. The chain employs TRBV18 and TRBJ2-1; possibly TRBD2 for D (6 bases). Germline CDR1 is KGHSH and CDR2 is LQKENI. The CDR3 covers 16 residues. Between the trimmed V and J ends, which lost 1 base and 4 bases, there was a span of 14 bases. The chain's CDR3 is CASSPRPGVDYNEQFF. DNA for the CDR3: TGTGCCAGCTCACCACGGCCGGGAGTAGATTACAATGAGCAGTTCTTC.

V is TRBV7-9 and J is TRBJ1-4; 10 bases are a match to TRBD1. V was clipped by 5 bases and J by 7 bases; unmatched bases: 7. The germline gives CDR1 SEHNR, CDR2 FQNEAQ (reference sequence). The CDR3 is 15 residues long. Written as DNA, the CDR3 is TGTGCCAGCAGCGTTGGACAGGGGGAAGGTGAAAAACTGTTTTTT. This encodes CASSVGQGEGEKLFF.

The count of this clone is one. The rearrangement joins TRBV28 to TRBJ2-2, with 9 bases matching TRBD2. The CDR3 has 15 amino acids. J gave up 2 bases and V 5 bases, and 3 bases lay outside the gene matches. CDR1 and CDR2 from the germline V gene are MDHEN and SYDVKM. In nucleotides, the CDR3 is TGTGCCAGCAGTCGGACTAGCGACAACACCGGGGAGCTGTTTTTT. This gives the protein CASSRTSDNTGELFF. The whole variable domain, filled in from reference TRBV28 and TRBJ2-2, reads DVKVTQSSRYLVKRTGEKVFLECVQDMDHENMFWYRQDPGLGLRLIYFSYDVKMKEKGDIPEGYSVSREKKERFSLILESASTNQTSMYLCASSRTSDNTGELFFGEGSRLTVL.

The chain links TRBV5-1 to TRBJ2-2; 12 bases fit TRBD1. Looked up from germline, CDR1 is SGHRS and CDR2 is YFSETQ. V shed 0 bases and J 5 bases; nucleotides not matched to a gene: 8. CDR3 length equals 18 residues. CDR3 region: CASSLEGTGGRKTGELFF. The CDR3 bases are TGCGCCAGCAGCTTGGAGGGGACAGGGGGCCGGAAAACCGGGGAGCTGTTTTTT.

This sequence joins TRBV6-6 and TRBJ1-5, with TRBD1 matching 8 bases. Germline V gene data show CDR1 as MNHNY and CDR2 as SVGAGI (reference sequence). Trimming cost V 8 bases and J 2 bases; bases outside gene matches: 11. The CDR3 consists of 16 residues. CDR3 sequence reads: CASDTIGQGGNQPQHF. The CDR3 DNA reads TGTGCCAGCGACACAATCGGACAGGGAGGCAATCAGCCCCAGCATTTT.

The rearrangement uses TRBV18 and TRBJ1-3; possibly TRBD1 for D (6 bases). In germline, CDR1 is KGHSH, CDR2 LQKENI. V dropped 4 bases and J dropped 2 bases, with 12 bases sitting between them. This CDR3 is 15 amino acids long. DNA for the CDR3: TGTGCCAGCTCACTTCTTAGGGACACTGGAAACACCATATATTTT. Translating it yields CASSLLRDTGNTIYF. The full variable domain, in which reference TRBV18 and TRBJ1-3 provide the parts outside the CDR3, is NAGVMQNPRHLVRRRGQEARLRCSPMKGHSHVYWYRQLPEEGLKFMVYLQKENIIDESGMPKERFSAEFPKEGPSILRIQQVVRGDSAAYFCASSLLRDTGNTIYFGEGSWLTVV.

The J gene is TRBJ1-5, the V gene TRBV19; TRBD1 might be the D (6 bases). The length of the CDR3 is 14 residues. V gave up 5 bases and J gave up 10 bases, with 18 bases separating them. Germline V gives CDR1 LNHDA, CDR2 SQIVND (reference sequence). CDR3 residues: CASSRIDRPDPQHF. For the CDR3, the DNA is TGTGCCAGTAGTCGAATCGACAGGCCGGATCCCCAGCATTTT.

The rearrangement joins TRBV11-3 to TRBJ1-1, with D maybe TRBD1 (5 bases). In germline, CDR1 is SGHNT, CDR2 YENEEA. The CDR3 is 14 residues long. V lost 4 bases and J lost 1, with 10 bases in between. CDR3 coding DNA: TGTGCCAGCAGCTCGGGACTGACGAACACTGAAGCTTTCTTT. Its translation is CASSSGLTNTEAFF. Drawing the rest from reference TRBV11-3 and TRBJ1-1, the complete variable domain is EAGVVQSPRYKIIEKKQPVAFWCNPISGHNTLYWYLQNLGQGPELLIRYENEEAVDDSQLPKDRFSAERLKGVDSTLKIQPAELGDSAVYLCASSSGLTNTEAFFGQGTRLTVV.

This clone was observed once. CDR3: CSASIFAGQGNQPQHF. For the CDR3, the DNA is TGCAGTGCTAGTATCTTTGCGGGACAGGGCAATCAGCCCCAGCATTTT. The genes are TRBV20-1 and TRBJ1-5; TRBD1 matches at 8 bases. Germline lookup yields CDR1 DFQATT and CDR2 SNEGSKA (reference sequence). The CDR3 is made up of 16 amino acids. J lost 2 bases, V lost 3 bases, and 9 bases had no gene match.

V and J are TRBV7-8 and TRBJ2-2; 7 nucleotides agree with TRBD1. There are 14 residues in the CDR3. CDR1 and CDR2 from the germline V gene are SGHVS and FQNEAQ. Trimming at V came to 5 bases and at J to 3 bases, leaving 3 bases not matched to a gene. The CDR3 DNA reads as TGTGCCAGCAGCCCAACAGGGGACACCGGGGAGCTGTTTTTT. Protein sequence: CASSPTGDTGELFF.

The chain combines TRBV6-5 with TRBJ1-2; 7 bases are a match to TRBD1. Germline loops: CDR1 MNHEY, CDR2 SVGAGI. The CDR3 contains 16 residues. V was clipped by 4 bases and J by 8 bases; unmatched bases: 16. CDR3 nucleotides: TGTGCCAGCAGTTTGACCCTGTACCAGGGGGTAAGGGGCTACACCTTC. Its translation is CASSLTLYQGVRGYTF.

As to this clone: A much larger clone is a single base away; this may be a read error. The CDR3 loop is CASSYGTSAYEQYF. In DNA form, the CDR3 reads TGTGCCAGCAGTTACGGGACTAGCGCCTACGAGCAGTACTTC. The J gene is TRBJ2-7, the V gene TRBV6-6; 10 nucleotides match TRBD2. The CDR3 has 14 residues. The ends lost 2 bases at V and 2 bases at J; junction bases unmatched: 0. Germline CDR1 reads MNHNY; CDR2 reads SVGAGI (reference sequence).

This clone occurred a few times. J is TRBJ2-1 and V is TRBV5-1, with 9 bases matching TRBD2. Germline V gene data show CDR1 as SGHRS and CDR2 as YFSETQ. V shed 4 bases and J 8 bases; nucleotides not matched to a gene: 7. The CDR3 has 14 residues. In DNA, the CDR3 is TGCGCCAGCAGCGCCGGGACTAGCAGGCATGAGCAGTTCTTC. This sequence encodes CASSAGTSRHEQFF. Drawing the rest from reference TRBV5-1 and TRBJ2-1, the complete variable domain is KAGVTQTPRYLIKTRGQQVTLSCSPISGHRSVSWYQQTPGQGLQFLFEYFSETQRNKGNFPGRFSGRQFSNSRSEMNVSTLELGDSALYLCASSAGTSRHEQFFGPGTRLTVL.